Given below is one T cell receptor beta chain in context. Antigen specificity is unknown. Sequence at one end of the junction differs from germline and may be a read error. There are 19 residues in the CDR3. Germline CDR1 and CDR2: SGHAT and FQNNGV. These data are taken from a study of T-cell memory formation after mild COVID-19. Study as a whole: Across donors, TCR clusters were largely donor specific. Broader study findings: A second wave of clones peaked on day 37, and their SARS-CoV-2 specificity went unconfirmed. CD4+ contracting clones were found mainly in CM and EM, and CD8+ ones in EMRA.

Researchers used 5'RACE with constant-segment primers to make TCR alpha and TCR beta cDNA libraries that carry sample barcodes and UMIs. TCRdb reanalysed the 5' RACE reads using MiXCR and keeps one entry per CDR3 protein. In the table there are 300,000 to 400,000 distinct CDR3 sequences, over 25% of which are singletons. J is TRBJ2-3 and V is TRBV11-2, with 9 bases identical to TRBD2. This receptor was obtained from an adult woman who had mild COVID-19 (a few samples of this study predate the infection). Cell type and time point are not known. The sequencing input was PBMCs or a T cell subset sorted from them (not recorded which). Here the CDR3 reads CASSLEAGTSMTGTDTQYF. The CDR3 DNA reads TGTGCCAGCAGCCTAGAGGCCGGGACTAGCATGACGGGCACAGATACGCAGTATTTT.